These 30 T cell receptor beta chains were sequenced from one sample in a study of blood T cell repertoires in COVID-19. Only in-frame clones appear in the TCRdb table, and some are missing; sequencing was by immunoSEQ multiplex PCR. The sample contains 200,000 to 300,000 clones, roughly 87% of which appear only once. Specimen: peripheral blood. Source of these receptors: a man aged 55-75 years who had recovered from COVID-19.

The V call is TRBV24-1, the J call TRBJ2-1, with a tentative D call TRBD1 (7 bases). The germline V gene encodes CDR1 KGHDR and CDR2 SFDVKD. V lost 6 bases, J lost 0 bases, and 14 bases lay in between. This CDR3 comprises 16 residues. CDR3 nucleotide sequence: TGTGCCACCAGTCGAACAGGGGACTTCTCCTACAATGAGCAGTTCTTC. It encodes CATSRTGDFSYNEQFF.

The CDR3 DNA reads as TGTGCCAGCAGCTTAGATGGGAGGGTCACAGATACGCAGTATTTT. This sequence encodes CASSLDGRVTDTQYF. V usage is TRBV11-2 and J usage is TRBJ2-3; 7 nucleotides align to TRBD2. This CDR3 has 15 residues. V trimming: 0 bases; J trimming: 2 bases; junction bases outside the gene matches: 2. Germline-derived CDR1 and CDR2 are SGHAT and FQNNGV. Full variable domain (outside the CDR3, taken from reference TRBV11-2 and TRBJ2-3): EAGVAQSPRYKIIEKRQSVAFWCNPISGHATLYWYQQILGQGPKLLIQFQNNGVVDDSQLPKDRFSAERLKGVDSTLKIQPAKLEDSAVYLCASSLDGRVTDTQYFGPGTRLTVL.

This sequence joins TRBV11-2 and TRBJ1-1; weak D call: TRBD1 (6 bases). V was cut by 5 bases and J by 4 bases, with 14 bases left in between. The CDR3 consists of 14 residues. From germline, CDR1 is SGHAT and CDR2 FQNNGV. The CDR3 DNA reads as TGTGCCAGCAGCACGACAGGACAGACCACTGAAGCTTTCTTT. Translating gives CASSTTGQTTEAFF.

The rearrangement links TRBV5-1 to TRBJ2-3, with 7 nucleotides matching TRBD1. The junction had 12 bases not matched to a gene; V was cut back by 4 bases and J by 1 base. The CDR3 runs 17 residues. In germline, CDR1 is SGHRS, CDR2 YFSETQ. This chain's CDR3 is CASSRGSTGAGTDTQYF. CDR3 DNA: TGCGCCAGCAGCAGGGGGTCAACAGGGGCGGGCACAGATACGCAGTATTTT.

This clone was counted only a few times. The chain's CDR3 is CARRSGQGTYEQYV. The DNA of the CDR3 is TGTGCCAGACGATCCGGACAGGGGACCTACGAGCAGTACGTC. The V and J genes are TRBV6-8 and TRBJ2-7; 9 bases match TRBD1. V dropped 9 bases and J dropped 2; count of bases not matched to a gene: 8. The CDR3 has 14 amino acids. Germline values: CDR1 MNHGY, CDR2 SAAAGT.

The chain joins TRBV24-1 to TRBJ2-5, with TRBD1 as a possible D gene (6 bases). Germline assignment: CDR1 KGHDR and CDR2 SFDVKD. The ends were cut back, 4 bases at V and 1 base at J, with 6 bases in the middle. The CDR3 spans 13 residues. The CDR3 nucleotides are TGTGCCACCAGTGAGGGGGCCCAAGAGACCCAGTACTTC. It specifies CATSEGAQETQYF.

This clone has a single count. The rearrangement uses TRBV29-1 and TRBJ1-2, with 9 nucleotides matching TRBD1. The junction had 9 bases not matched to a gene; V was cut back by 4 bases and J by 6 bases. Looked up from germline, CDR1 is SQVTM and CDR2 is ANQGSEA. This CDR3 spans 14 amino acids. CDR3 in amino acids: CSVASGQGFDGYTF. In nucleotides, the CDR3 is TGCAGCGTTGCTTCGGGACAGGGCTTTGATGGCTACACCTTC.

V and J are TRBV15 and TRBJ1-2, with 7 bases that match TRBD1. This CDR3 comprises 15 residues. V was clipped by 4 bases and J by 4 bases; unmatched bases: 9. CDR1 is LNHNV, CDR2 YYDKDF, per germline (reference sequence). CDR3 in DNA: TGTGCCACCAGCATAAGAGGGGGCTACAGCTATGGCTACACCTTC. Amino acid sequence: CATSIRGGYSYGYTF.

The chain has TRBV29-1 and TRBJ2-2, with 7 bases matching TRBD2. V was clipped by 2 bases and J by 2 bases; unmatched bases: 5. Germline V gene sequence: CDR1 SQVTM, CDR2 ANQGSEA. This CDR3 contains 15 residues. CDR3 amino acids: CSVETGLVNTGELFF. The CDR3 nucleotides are TGCAGCGTTGAAACAGGACTAGTTAACACCGGGGAGCTGTTTTTT.

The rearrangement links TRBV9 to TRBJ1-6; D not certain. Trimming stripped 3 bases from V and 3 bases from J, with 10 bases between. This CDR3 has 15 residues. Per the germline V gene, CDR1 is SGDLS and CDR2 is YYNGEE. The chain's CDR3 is CASSAPAGYNSPLHF. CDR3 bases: TGTGCCAGCAGCGCCCCTGCGGGCTATAATTCACCCCTCCACTTT.

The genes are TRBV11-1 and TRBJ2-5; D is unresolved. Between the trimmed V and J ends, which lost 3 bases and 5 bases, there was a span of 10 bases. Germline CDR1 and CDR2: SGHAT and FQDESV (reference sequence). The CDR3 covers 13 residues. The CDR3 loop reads CASSFGERETQYF. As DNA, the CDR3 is TGTGCCAGCAGCTTCGGAGAACGGGAGACCCAGTACTTC.

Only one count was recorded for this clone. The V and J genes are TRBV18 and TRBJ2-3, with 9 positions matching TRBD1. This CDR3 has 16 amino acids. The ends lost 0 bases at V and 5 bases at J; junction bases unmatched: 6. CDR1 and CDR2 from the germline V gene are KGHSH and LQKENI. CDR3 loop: CASSPPRGQGEDTQYF. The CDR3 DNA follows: TGTGCCAGCTCACCACCGAGGGGACAGGGCGAAGATACGCAGTATTTT.

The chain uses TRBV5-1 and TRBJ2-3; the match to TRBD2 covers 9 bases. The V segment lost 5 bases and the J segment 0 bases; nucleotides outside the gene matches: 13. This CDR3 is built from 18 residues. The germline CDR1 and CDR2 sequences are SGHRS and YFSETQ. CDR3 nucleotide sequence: TGCGCCAGCAGTCGATATGCGGGGCTAGCGGGAAGCACAGATACGCAGTATTTT. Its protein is CASSRYAGLAGSTDTQYF.

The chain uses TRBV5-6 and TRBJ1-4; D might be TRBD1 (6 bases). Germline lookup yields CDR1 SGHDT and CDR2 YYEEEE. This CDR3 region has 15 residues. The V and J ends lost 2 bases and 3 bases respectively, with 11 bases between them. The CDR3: CASSFVGTSNEKLFF. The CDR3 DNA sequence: TGTGCCAGCAGCTTCGTGGGGACATCTAATGAAAAACTGTTTTTT.

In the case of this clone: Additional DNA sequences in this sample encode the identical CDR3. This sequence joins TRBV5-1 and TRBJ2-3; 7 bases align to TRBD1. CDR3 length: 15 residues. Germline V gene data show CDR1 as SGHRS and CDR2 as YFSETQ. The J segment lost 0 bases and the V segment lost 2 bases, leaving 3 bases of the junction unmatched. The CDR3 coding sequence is TGCGCCAGCAGCTTACCGGGACAGAGCACAGATACGCAGTATTTT. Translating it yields CASSLPGQSTDTQYF. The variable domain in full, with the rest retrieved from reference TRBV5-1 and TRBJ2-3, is KAGVTQTPRYLIKTRGQQVTLSCSPISGHRSVSWYQQTPGQGLQFLFEYFSETQRNKGNFPGRFSGRQFSNSRSEMNVSTLELGDSALYLCASSLPGQSTDTQYFGPGTRLTVL.

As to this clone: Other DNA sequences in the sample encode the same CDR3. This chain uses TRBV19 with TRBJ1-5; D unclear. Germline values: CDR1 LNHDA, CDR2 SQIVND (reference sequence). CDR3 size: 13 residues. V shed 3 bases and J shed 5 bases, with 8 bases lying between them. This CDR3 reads CASSIRRDQPQHF. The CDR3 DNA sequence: TGTGCCAGTAGTATTCGCCGAGATCAGCCCCAGCATTTT.

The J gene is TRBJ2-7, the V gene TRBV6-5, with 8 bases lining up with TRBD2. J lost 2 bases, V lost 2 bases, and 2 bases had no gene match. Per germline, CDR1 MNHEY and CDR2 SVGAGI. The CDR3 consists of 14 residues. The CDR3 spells CASSYVAGPYEQYF. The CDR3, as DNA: TGTGCCAGCAGTTACGTAGCGGGGCCCTACGAGCAGTACTTC.

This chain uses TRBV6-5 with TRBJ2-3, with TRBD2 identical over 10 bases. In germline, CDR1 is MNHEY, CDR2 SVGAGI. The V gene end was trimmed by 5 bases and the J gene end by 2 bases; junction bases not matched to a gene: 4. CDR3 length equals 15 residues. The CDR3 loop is CASSSGGAPTDTQYF. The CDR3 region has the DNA TGTGCCAGCAGTAGCGGGGGGGCCCCCACAGATACGCAGTATTTT.

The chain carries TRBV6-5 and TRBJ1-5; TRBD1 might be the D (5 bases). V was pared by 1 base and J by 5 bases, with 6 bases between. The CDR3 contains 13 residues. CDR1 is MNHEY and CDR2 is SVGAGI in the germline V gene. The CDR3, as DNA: TGTGCCAGCAGTTACTTAGGGGATCAGCCCCAGCATTTT. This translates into CASSYLGDQPQHF.

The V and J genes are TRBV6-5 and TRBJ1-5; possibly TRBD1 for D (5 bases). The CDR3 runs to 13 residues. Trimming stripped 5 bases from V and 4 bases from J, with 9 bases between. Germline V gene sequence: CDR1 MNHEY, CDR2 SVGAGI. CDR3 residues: CASSNDRNQPQHF. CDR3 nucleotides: TGTGCCAGCAGTAACGACAGAAATCAGCCCCAGCATTTT.

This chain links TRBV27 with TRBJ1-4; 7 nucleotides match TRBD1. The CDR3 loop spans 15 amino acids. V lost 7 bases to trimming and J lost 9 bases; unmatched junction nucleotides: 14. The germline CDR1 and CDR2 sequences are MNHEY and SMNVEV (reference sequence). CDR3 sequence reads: CASTRDSTVPQKLFF. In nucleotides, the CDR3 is TGTGCCAGCACCCGGGACAGCACTGTACCTCAAAAACTGTTTTTT.

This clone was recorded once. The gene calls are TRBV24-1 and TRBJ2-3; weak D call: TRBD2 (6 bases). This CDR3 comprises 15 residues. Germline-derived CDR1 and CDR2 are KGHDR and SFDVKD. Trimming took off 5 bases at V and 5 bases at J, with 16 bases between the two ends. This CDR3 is CATSAGGTSGDTQYF. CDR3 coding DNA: TGTGCCACCAGTGCCGGGGGAACCTCGGGAGATACGCAGTATTTT.

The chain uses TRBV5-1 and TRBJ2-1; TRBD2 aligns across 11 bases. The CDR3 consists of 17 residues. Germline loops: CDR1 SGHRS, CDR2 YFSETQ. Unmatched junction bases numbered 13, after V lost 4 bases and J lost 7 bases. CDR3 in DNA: TGCGCCAGCAGCCAGACCGCTAGCGGGGGGTATGAGAATGAGCAGTTCTTC. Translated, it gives CASSQTASGGYENEQFF.

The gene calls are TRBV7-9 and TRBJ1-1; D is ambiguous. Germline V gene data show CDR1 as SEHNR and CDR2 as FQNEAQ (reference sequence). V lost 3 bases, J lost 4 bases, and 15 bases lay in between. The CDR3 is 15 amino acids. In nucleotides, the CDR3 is TGTGCCAGCAGCTTGGTAGCGGGAGTGGGCACTGAAGCTTTCTTT. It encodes CASSLVAGVGTEAFF.

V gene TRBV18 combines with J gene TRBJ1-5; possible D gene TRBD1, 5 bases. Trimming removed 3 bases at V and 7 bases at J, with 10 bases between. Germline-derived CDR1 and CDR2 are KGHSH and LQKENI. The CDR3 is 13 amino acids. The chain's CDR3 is CASSPPEGQPQHF. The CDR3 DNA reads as TGTGCCAGCTCACCCCCGGAGGGGCAGCCCCAGCATTTT.

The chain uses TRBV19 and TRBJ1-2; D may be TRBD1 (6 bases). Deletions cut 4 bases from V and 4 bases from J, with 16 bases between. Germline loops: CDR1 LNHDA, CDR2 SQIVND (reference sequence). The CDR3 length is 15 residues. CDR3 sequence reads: CASSTGQTLLYGYTF. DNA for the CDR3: TGTGCCAGTAGTACCGGACAGACTCTACTCTATGGCTACACCTTC.

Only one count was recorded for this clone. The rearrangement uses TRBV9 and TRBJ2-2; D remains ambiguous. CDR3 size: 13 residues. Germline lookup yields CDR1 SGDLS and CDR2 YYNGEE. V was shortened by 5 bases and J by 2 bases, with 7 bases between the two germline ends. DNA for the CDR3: TGTGCCAGCAGTTCCAGTAACACCGGGGAGCTGTTTTTT. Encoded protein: CASSSSNTGELFF.

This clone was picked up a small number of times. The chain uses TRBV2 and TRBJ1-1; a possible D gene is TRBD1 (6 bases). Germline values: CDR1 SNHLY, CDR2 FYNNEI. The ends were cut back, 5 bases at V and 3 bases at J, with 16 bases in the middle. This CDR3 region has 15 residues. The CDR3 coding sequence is TGTGCCAGCAGTTTTGGGGGGGCCGGGGACACTGAAGCTTTCTTT. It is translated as CASSFGGAGDTEAFF.

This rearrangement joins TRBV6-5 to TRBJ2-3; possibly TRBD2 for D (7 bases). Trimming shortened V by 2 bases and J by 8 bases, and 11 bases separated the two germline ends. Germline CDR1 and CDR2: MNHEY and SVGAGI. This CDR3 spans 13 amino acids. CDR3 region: CASSYIGGVTQYF. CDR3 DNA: TGTGCCAGCAGTTACATAGGGGGGGTTACGCAGTATTTT.

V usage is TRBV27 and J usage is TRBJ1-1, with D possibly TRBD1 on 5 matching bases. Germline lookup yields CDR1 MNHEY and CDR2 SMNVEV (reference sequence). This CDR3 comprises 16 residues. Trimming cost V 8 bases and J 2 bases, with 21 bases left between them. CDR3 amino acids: CASHPLVGLSNTEAFF. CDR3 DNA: TGTGCCAGCCATCCCCTCGTGGGACTCTCCAACACTGAAGCTTTCTTT.